Presented here are 4 T cell receptor beta chains from one specimen sequenced in a study of blood T cells in healthy people across ages. PCR was performed a second time for roughly 7 to 12 cycles using a sample-barcoded 5' primer and a J-beta primer mix. MiXCR, applied by TCRdb to the 5' RACE reads, yields one record per CDR3 protein. The repertoire holds some 760,000 distinct CDR3 sequences, with approximately 25% as singletons. A further study also used this sample, focusing on T cells of mothers and their children.

The sample comprised blood. The origin of the receptors is a boy aged 5-17 years in good health.

The J gene is TRBJ2-1, the V gene TRBV7-2, with a possible D match to TRBD1 (6 bases). CDR3 length: 14 residues. V lost 3 bases and J 5 bases, leaving 11 bases between the germline ends. Germline V gene lookup returns CDR1 SGHTA and CDR2 FQGNSA. The CDR3, as DNA: TGTGCCAGCAGCTTTTGGGGGCCCAACAATGAGCAGTTCTTC. Protein: CASSFWGPNNEQFF.

This chain joins TRBV4-1 and TRBJ2-1, with D maybe TRBD2 (6 bases). Germline CDR1 MGHRA, CDR2 YSYEKL. Deletions cut 1 base from V and 6 bases from J, with 13 bases between. The CDR3 runs 15 residues. The CDR3 sequence: CASSQGDWQGNEQFF. The CDR3 bases are TGCGCCAGCAGCCAAGGGGACTGGCAAGGCAATGAGCAGTTCTTC.

The chain uses TRBV5-5 and TRBJ2-5, with 7 bases matching TRBD1. The J segment lost 6 bases and the V segment lost 0 bases, leaving 5 bases of the junction unmatched. Germline CDR1 and CDR2: SGHKS and YYEKEE (reference sequence). The CDR3 runs 14 residues. The CDR3 DNA reads as TGTGCCAGCAGCTTGGAGGGGGCCCGGAAGACCCAGTACTTC. It encodes CASSLEGARKTQYF.

This clonotype was seen a few times. The chain links TRBV3-1 to TRBJ2-7, with D possibly being TRBD2 (5 bases). Looked up from germline, CDR1 is LGHDT and CDR2 is YNNKEL (reference sequence). The CDR3 consists of 15 residues. V dropped 1 base and J dropped 5 bases, with 15 bases sitting between them. The CDR3 DNA sequence: TGTGCCAGCAGCCAAGCAACTGGACTCATACACGAGCAGTACTTC. Encoded protein: CASSQATGLIHEQYF.